This T cell receptor beta chain was retrieved from a study of blood T cell repertoires in COVID-19. About the research overall: Some COVID-19 samples were acute and others convalescent; all came from the United States, Italy and Spain. T cells, B-cell-depleted T cells, or PBMCs supplied cDNA or gDNA.

Patients at the Seattle site were enrolled during active infection and followed longitudinally. In the original analysis: How many nucleated cells were present was estimated from reference gene primer amplification. Some clones are missing from TCRdb's copy, which holds only in-frame ones; the method was immunoSEQ multiplex PCR. The V and J calls and clone size were taken over from that table, and D and trimming were inferred from the DNA. Of 150,000 to 200,000 clones in the sample, 85% to 90% were seen once. Sequenced: peripheral blood. The origin of this receptor is a woman between 70 and 85 years old with COVID-19, enrolled during active disease.

CDR3 nucleotide sequence: TGTGCCAGCAGGCAGGTAGACTATGGCTACACCTTC. This gives the protein CASRQVDYGYTF. The chain recombines TRBV6-5 with TRBJ1-2; D not resolved. Germline V gene lookup returns CDR1 MNHEY and CDR2 SVGAGI. This CDR3 is 12 amino acids long. The V and J ends lost 6 bases and 3 bases respectively, with 8 bases between them.